This T cell receptor (beta chain) comes out of a study of shared clonotypes between healthy human individuals. Overall study findings and caveats: Generally, estimated richness proved larger in naive subsets than it did in memory subsets. Generation probabilities were higher for clonotypes shared across all four sorted-subset donors than for unshared ones. Blood was the sole source, and tissue repertoires probably differ.

V lost 3 bases and J 4 bases, leaving 14 bases between the germline ends. The CDR3 spans 15 residues. The V gene's germline CDR1 is MNHEY and CDR2 SMNVEV (reference sequence). Original analysis: From ImmunoSEQ came sequences covering only the junction and carrying no quality scores, so filtering differed. Here immunoSEQ multiplex PCR was the method, and the copy in TCRdb shows in-frame clones only, minus some. That table supplies the V and J calls and clone size; D and trimming were determined from the DNA. This table has about 1.5 million clones, around 98% appearing once. A word on this clone: The antigen remains unidentified.

The source of this sequence is a man aged 30 to 45 in good health. The sample was naive CD4+ T cells sorted from blood. Stated subset: CD45RA+ positively selected. This chain connects TRBV27 to TRBJ2-3; tentatively, D is TRBD1 (6 bases). The CDR3 DNA is TGTGCCAGCAGTTTTGCGGACAGTGAGGCAGATACGCAGTATTTT. It yields the protein CASSFADSEADTQYF.